The clone carrying this TCR beta chain was counted between two and nine times. The antigen is undetermined. Time point meaning: persistent/refractory GD, antithyroid drugs over 5 years with positive TRAb. RNA isolated from PBMCs was used to make the TCR library. These data originate in a study of regulatory T cells in long-lasting Graves disease. For TCR beta, libraries came from iRepertoire HTBI primers and Arm-PCR of CDR3 regions. TCRdb recomputed calls from the multiplex PCR reads with MiXCR, one row per CDR3 protein. Of a few hundred thousand distinct CDR3 sequences listed, 20% to 30% were seen once; the top ten hold over 25%. Study outcomes and limitations: Those with persistent Graves' had less TCR diversity than newly diagnosed patients.

The CDR3 spans 15 residues. CDR1 and CDR2 from the germline V gene are LGHDT and YNNKEL (reference sequence). V gave up 1 base and J gave up 4 bases, with 13 bases separating them. The sample in question was peripheral blood mononuclear cells (PBMCs), obtained when the disease was refractory, from a patient treated with antithyroid drugs. This sequence was found in a female donor with Graves disease. V usage is TRBV3-1 and J usage is TRBJ1-2, with D tentatively TRBD1 (5 bases). The CDR3 loop reads CASSQVPGVGYGYTF. CDR3 coding DNA: TGTGCCAGCAGCCAAGTCCCGGGGGTTGGCTATGGCTACACCTTC. The full variable domain, its missing parts supplied by reference TRBV3-1 and TRBJ1-2, is DTAVSQTPKYLVTQMGNDKSIKCEQNLGHDTMYWYKQDSKKFLKIMFSYNNKELIINETVPNRFSPKSPDKAHLNLHINSLELGDSAVYFCASSQVPGVGYGYTFGSGTRLTVV.